The 20 T cell receptor beta chains below were found in one sample sequenced in a study of OX40 agonist ivuxolimab in advanced cancers. This table comes from immunoSEQ multiplex PCR, and its TCRdb copy is limited to in-frame clones, with some not included. The sample lists more than 85,000 clones; approximately 89% were seen once. This specimen was CD4+ or CD8+ T cells sorted from blood, taken in a trial of the OX40 agonist ivuxolimab. All receptors come from an adult with an advanced solid tumor such as melanoma, head and neck, liver or kidney cancer.

The rearrangement links TRBV5-4 to TRBJ2-7, with 7 bases lining up with TRBD1. V shed 4 bases and J 12 bases; nucleotides not matched to a gene: 10. Germline lookup yields CDR1 SGHNT and CDR2 YYREEE (reference sequence). The CDR3 extends over 12 amino acids. For the CDR3, the DNA is TGTGCCAGCAGCCCTCGGACAGGATCGATGTACTTC. As protein: CASSPRTGSMYF.

The rearrangement links TRBV14 to TRBJ1-1; D is unclear. V lost 3 bases and J 1 base, leaving 12 bases between the germline ends. Germline V gives CDR1 SGHDN, CDR2 FVKESK. The CDR3 is 15 amino acids. DNA of the CDR3: TGTGCCAGCAGCCAGGAAGATATCCAGAACACTGAAGCTTTCTTT. Protein sequence: CASSQEDIQNTEAFF.

V and J are TRBV7-9 and TRBJ2-4; D may be TRBD2 (6 bases). The germline V gene encodes CDR1 SEHNR and CDR2 FQNEAQ (reference sequence). The CDR3 is 17 amino acids. V gave up 5 bases and J gave up 0 bases, with 17 bases separating them. The CDR3 nucleotides are TGTGCCAGCAGCACCCTACGACCGGGACTAGCCAAAAACATTCAGTACTTC. Its protein is CASSTLRPGLAKNIQYF.

The genes are TRBV5-1 and TRBJ2-1, with 10 bases that match TRBD2. The germline V gene has CDR1 SGHRS and CDR2 YFSETQ. The junction had 4 bases not matched to a gene; V was cut back by 4 bases and J by 6 bases. The CDR3 length is 14 residues. The CDR3: CASSTSGGANEQFF. Here the CDR3 DNA reads TGCGCCAGCAGCACCAGCGGGGGGGCCAATGAGCAGTTCTTC.

CDR3: CASSQGQQGAGPYEQYF. The CDR3, as DNA: TGCGCCAGCAGCCAAGGCCAACAGGGGGCAGGGCCCTACGAGCAGTACTTC. The chain carries TRBV4-3 and TRBJ2-7; TRBD1 agrees at 9 bases. This CDR3 has 17 amino acids. CDR1 and CDR2 from the germline V gene are LGHNA and YSLEER. V was pared by 1 base and J by 2 bases, with 9 bases of the junction left unmatched.

V and J are TRBV25-1 and TRBJ2-5; a weak D match, TRBD2 (6 bases). Germline V gene lookup returns CDR1 MGHDK and CDR2 SYGVNS. The V end lost 4 bases, the J end lost 7 bases, and 16 bases lay between the germline ends. The CDR3 extends over 14 amino acids. Here the CDR3 DNA reads TGTGCCAGCAGTGCCCCGTCGGGAGTGGGGACCCAGTACTTC. Amino acids: CASSAPSGVGTQYF.

This sequence joins TRBV5-5 and TRBJ1-6, with a possible D match to TRBD1 (6 bases). Trimming took 4 bases from V and 5 from J, leaving 13 bases between them. Per the germline V gene, CDR1 is SGHKS and CDR2 is YYEKEE (reference sequence). This CDR3 spans 15 amino acids. In DNA, the CDR3 is TGTGCCAGCAGCCGAACAGGGTTGGATAATTCACCCCTCCACTTT. The encoded protein is CASSRTGLDNSPLHF.

The chain uses TRBV5-6 and TRBJ2-2; tentatively, D is TRBD1 (5 bases). V gave up 2 bases and J gave up 6 bases, with 11 bases separating them. CDR1 and CDR2 (germline): SGHDT, YYEEEE. This CDR3 spans 14 amino acids. The DNA for the CDR3 is TGTGCCAGCAGCTTAGGGGATTGGGCCGGGGAGCTGTTTTTT. Translated: CASSLGDWAGELFF. The full variable domain, in which reference TRBV5-6 and TRBJ2-2 provide the parts outside the CDR3, is DAGVTQSPTHLIKTRGQQVTLRCSPKSGHDTVSWYQQALGQGPQFIFQYYEEEERQRGNFPDRFSGHQFPNYSSELNVNALLLGDSALYLCASSLGDWAGELFFGEGSRLTVL.

This chain connects TRBV6-6 to TRBJ2-1; D perhaps matches TRBD1 (5 bases). V lost 5 bases and J lost 5, with 10 bases in between. The length of the CDR3 is 13 residues. Germline V gene data show CDR1 as MNHNY and CDR2 as SVGAGI (reference sequence). CDR3 protein: CASSADRDNEQFF. The CDR3 DNA reads as TGTGCCAGCAGTGCTGACAGAGACAATGAGCAGTTCTTC.

The chain has TRBV28 and TRBJ1-3; D perhaps matches TRBD1 (5 bases). The CDR3 consists of 16 residues. Germline V lookup: CDR1 MDHEN, CDR2 SYDVKM. Trimming shortened V by 4 bases and J by 8 bases, and 21 bases separated the two germline ends. The CDR3 DNA reads TGTGCCAGCAGTTGGACTGAACGACAGACGGTACACACCATATATTTT. Protein product: CASSWTERQTVHTIYF.

The chain is built from TRBV6-5 and TRBJ1-6, with unresolved D. Deletions cut 0 bases from V and 16 bases from J, with 10 bases between. Germline CDR1 is MNHEY and CDR2 is SVGAGI. The CDR3 consists of 12 residues. The CDR3 sequence is CASSYSRAHLHF. CDR3 nucleotide sequence: TGTGCCAGCAGTTACTCTAGGGCACATCTCCACTTT.

The chain uses TRBV13 and TRBJ1-2; D uncertain. Germline V CDR1 and CDR2: PRHDT, FYEKMQ (reference sequence). V lost 4 bases, J lost 4 bases, and 13 bases lay in between. The CDR3 runs 14 residues. The CDR3 DNA follows: TGTGCCAGCAGCTCCGAGAGAGCCACCTATGGCTACACCTTC. Its protein is CASSSERATYGYTF.

This clone was seen a single time. The CDR3 loop is CASSLGTDYEQYF. The CDR3, as DNA: TGCGCCAGCAGCTTGGGGACGGACTACGAGCAGTACTTC. This chain joins TRBV5-1 and TRBJ2-7; D is undetermined. Germline CDR1 reads SGHRS; CDR2 reads YFSETQ. Trimming took 0 bases from V and 3 from J, leaving 7 bases between them. The CDR3 runs to 13 residues.

The genes are TRBV5-6 and TRBJ1-2, with 7 bases matching TRBD1. The CDR3 covers 14 residues. The germline CDR1 and CDR2 sequences are SGHDT and YYEEEE. J gave up 3 bases and V 3 bases, and 5 bases lay outside the gene matches. The CDR3 nucleotides read TGTGCCAGCAGCTCTTCCGGGACAGACTATGGCTACACCTTC. Translating gives CASSSSGTDYGYTF.

This chain uses TRBV28 with TRBJ2-2, with D tentatively TRBD2 (5 bases). Germline assignment: CDR1 MDHEN and CDR2 SYDVKM. The CDR3 consists of 15 residues. The V end was cut by 8 bases, the J end by 0 bases, with 13 bases between. The CDR3 bases are TGTGCCAGCTTTAGGGAGCGGACGAACACCGGGGAGCTGTTTTTT. Amino acids: CASFRERTNTGELFF.

This chain uses TRBV4-3 with TRBJ1-2; 8 nucleotides agree with TRBD1. The CDR3 runs to 15 residues. V was pared by 1 base and J by 0 bases, with 1 base of the junction left unmatched. CDR1 and CDR2 (germline): LGHNA, YSLEER. This CDR3 reads CASSQAGGTNYGYTF. The CDR3 DNA sequence: TGCGCCAGCAGCCAAGCAGGGGGCACTAACTATGGCTACACCTTC.

This chain links TRBV7-2 with TRBJ1-1; a possible D gene is TRBD1 (5 bases). The CDR3 totals 15 residues. Germline V gene data show CDR1 as SGHTA and CDR2 as FQGNSA. V was pared by 1 base and J by 4 bases, with 13 bases between. CDR3 region: CASSLGIGEATEAFF. CDR3 coding DNA: TGTGCCAGCAGCTTAGGTATAGGGGAGGCCACTGAAGCTTTCTTT.

The rearrangement uses TRBV6-5 and TRBJ1-1; no firm D call. The V end lost 6 bases, the J end lost 12 bases, and 20 bases lay between the germline ends. Germline lookup yields CDR1 MNHEY and CDR2 SVGAGI. This CDR3 contains 13 residues. The CDR3 loop is CASSNREGFSTFF. For the CDR3, the DNA is TGTGCCAGCAGCAATAGGGAGGGATTCTCAACTTTCTTT.

This clone has just one count. The V gene is TRBV6-1, the J gene TRBJ2-3; D ambiguous. The CDR3 has 13 amino acids. In germline, CDR1 is MNHNS, CDR2 SASEGT. V was trimmed by 3 bases and J by 2 bases, leaving 6 bases between them. CDR3 bases: TGTGCCAGCAGTGAGGCATACACAGATACGCAGTATTTT. Translating gives CASSEAYTDTQYF.

The chain has TRBV11-1 and TRBJ1-1; 9 bases map to TRBD1. This CDR3 spans 13 amino acids. After removal of 5 bases from V and 5 bases from J, the junction contained 3 bases not matched to a gene. CDR1 is SGHAT and CDR2 is FQDESV in the germline V gene (reference sequence). DNA for the CDR3: TGTGCCAGCAGCCCGACAGGGGGGACTGAAGCTTTCTTT. As protein: CASSPTGGTEAFF.